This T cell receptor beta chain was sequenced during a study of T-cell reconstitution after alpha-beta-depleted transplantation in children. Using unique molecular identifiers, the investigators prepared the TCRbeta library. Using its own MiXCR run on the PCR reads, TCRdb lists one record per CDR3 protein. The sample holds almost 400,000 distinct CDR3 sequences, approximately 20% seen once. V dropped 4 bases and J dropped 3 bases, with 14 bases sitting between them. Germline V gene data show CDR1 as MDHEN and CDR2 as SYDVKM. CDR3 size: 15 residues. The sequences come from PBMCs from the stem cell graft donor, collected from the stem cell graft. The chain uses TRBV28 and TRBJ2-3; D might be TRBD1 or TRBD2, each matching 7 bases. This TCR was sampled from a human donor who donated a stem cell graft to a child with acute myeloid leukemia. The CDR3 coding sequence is TGTGCCAGCAGTTGGTCCCAGGGGGGGACAGATACGCAGTATTTT. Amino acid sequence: CASSWSQGGTDTQYF.